This T cell receptor beta chain was sequenced for a study of cytomegalovirus exposure and HLA in healthy donors. Both 60 Vbeta primers and 13 Jbeta primers went into the PCR. TCRdb's copy holds only in-frame clones and misses some; the assay was immunoSEQ multiplex PCR. Of over 100,000 clones in the sample, 55% to 75% were seen once. This CDR3 has 14 residues. Germline CDR1 SEHNR, CDR2 FQNEAQ (reference sequence). Trimming removed 5 bases from V and 10 bases from J; junction bases left unmatched: 13. The genes are TRBV7-9 and TRBJ1-2; 7 bases match TRBD1. The sample comprised PBMCs. This clonotype was sampled from a man over 45 in good health and CMV-seropositive. CDR3 DNA sequence: TGTGCCAGCAGCCAGGGACAGTCGTCCTCAGACTACACCTTC. Protein sequence: CASSQGQSSSDYTF.